This T cell receptor beta chain appears in the sequencing data of a study of tumor-infiltrating lymphocytes in primary liver carcinoma. This clonotype was counted between two and nine times. This may be a read error: a much more frequent sequence differs by one nucleotide. For each extraction, RNA and DNA were obtained together from approximately 20-30 mg of unsorted bulk tissue. The authors made TCR beta cDNA from 400 to 550 ng total RNA with a constant-region primer. ARM-PCR was slightly modified, and three nested multiplex PCR rounds with it gave rise to the TCR beta libraries. Both of the initial two PCR rounds ran for approximately 10 cycles and employed TRBV1-TRBV30 forward primers alongside a C-beta reverse primer. TCRdb reprocessed the multiplex PCR reads with MiXCR, giving one entry per CDR3 protein. The repertoire holds 90,000 to 100,000 distinct CDR3 sequences, with more than 65% as singletons.

Germline V CDR1 and CDR2: MGHRA, YSYEKL. The CDR3 totals 17 residues. The origin of this receptor is a woman aged 55-69 years with primary liver carcinoma and hepatitis B virus infection. Material: liver tumor tissue from sampling region 5. Specified subset: tumor region T5, tumor centre. V usage is TRBV4-1 and J usage is TRBJ2-1; TRBD2 matches 9 bases. In nucleotides, the CDR3 is TGCGCCAGCAGCCAACGAGTCCCCCCAGCGGGAGGCAATGAGCAGTCCTTC. Translated, it gives CASSQRVPPAGGNEQSF.